This TCR beta chain was sequenced in a study of response to subunit inactivated influenza vaccine. Study-level points and caveats: The authors suggested that few new T cells are recruited per seasonal influenza vaccination.

TCRdb re-called the RT-PCR reads through MiXCR, storing one row per CDR3 protein. The sample holds some 570,000 distinct CDR3 sequences, around 10% seen once. V was pared by 3 bases and J by 0 bases, with 14 bases between. Germline V gene sequence: CDR1 SEHNR, CDR2 FQNEAQ (reference sequence). The CDR3 contains 17 residues. Regarding this clonotype: Its specificity is unknown.

The data were also submitted as part of a second study, on T cells expressing NK-cell markers. This second study notes: The cDNA for TCR beta came from 5'RACE template switching with UMIs. Each of six donors carried dominant NKG2C+ clonotypes accounting for about 1.0-8% of CD8+ T cells. Several donors' CD3+CD56-NKG2C+ cells were dominated by the same clonotypes.

The chain couples TRBV7-9 to TRBJ2-2; D possibly corresponds to TRBD1 (5 bases). The receptor comes from a man in his fifties who received an inactivated influenza vaccine. The material sequenced was PBMCs from blood, taken on the day of vaccination. CDR3 amino acids: CASSFSSGATNTGELFF. The CDR3 region has the DNA TGTGCCAGCAGCTTCTCCAGTGGGGCAACGAACACCGGGGAGCTGTTTTTT.